Listed below are T cell receptor beta chains from one sample, sequenced in a study of T cell responses to AZD1222 COVID-19 vaccine. TCRdb's table, derived via immunoSEQ multiplex PCR, lists solely in-frame clones and lacks some. Counted here are some 120,000 clones, approximately 85% occurring once; the ten biggest clones make up about 4.4%. This sample comprised peripheral blood, obtained 28 days after the second AZD1222 dose. All receptors derive from an adult who received the AZD1222 COVID-19 vaccine. The CDR3 runs from the conserved cysteine through the conserved F or W. The order of the fields is V gene, J gene, D gene, clone size, CDR3 DNA, CDR3 protein. A D gene is named only where the DNA matches it firmly. Part of the rows lack a size; the others show once, few, many or a class for expanded clones.

V: TRBV5-1; J: TRBJ2-2; D: TRBD2; size: -; DNA: TGCGCCAGCAGCCCCCCCGGGACTAGCGCCAGCCCCGGGGAGCTGTTTTTT; CDR3: CASSPPGTSASPGELFF
V: TRBV19; J: TRBJ2-7; D: -; size: -; DNA: TGTGCCAGTAGTATGCCCGGGTCTGGCCCCTACGAGCAGTACTTC; CDR3: CASSMPGSGPYEQYF
V: TRBV9; J: TRBJ1-4; D: -; size: -; DNA: TGTGCCAGCAGCGTAGATGGAACAACTAATGAAAAACTGTTTTTT; CDR3: CASSVDGTTNEKLFF
V: TRBV6-4; J: TRBJ1-2; D: TRBD1; size: -; DNA: TGTGCCAGCAGTGACCCAGGGGGGTATGGCTACACCTTC; CDR3: CASSDPGGYGYTF
V: TRBV10-3; J: TRBJ1-2; D: TRBD1; size: -; DNA: TGTGCCATCAGTGAACCCCCCGGACAGGCCTCTTATGGCTACACCTTC; CDR3: CAISEPPGQASYGYTF
V: TRBV6-1; J: TRBJ1-1; D: -; size: -; DNA: TGTGCCAGCAGTGACCCAAGGGGGTTGGCTACTGAAGCTTTCTTT; CDR3: CASSDPRGLATEAFF
V: TRBV4-1; J: TRBJ1-2; D: -; size: -; DNA: TGCGCCAGCAGCCTAATCACAGGGAACTATGGCTACACCTTC; CDR3: CASSLITGNYGYTF
V: TRBV5-6; J: TRBJ2-3; D: -; size: -; DNA: TGTGCCAGCAGCTTCGGTGGCAGGGAAAACACAGATACGCAGTATTTT; CDR3: CASSFGGRENTDTQYF
V: TRBV28; J: TRBJ2-4; D: -; size: -; DNA: TGTGCCAGCAGTTTAGAGGGGGGATCCAAAAACATTCAGTACTTC; CDR3: CASSLEGGSKNIQYF
V: TRBV5-1; J: TRBJ1-6; D: -; size: -; DNA: TGCGCCAGCAGCTTAAGACAGATTCTGAGCTCCTATAATTCACCCCTCCACTTT; CDR3: CASSLRQILSSYNSPLHF
V: TRBV5-4; J: TRBJ2-1; D: -; size: -; DNA: TGTGCCAGCAGCGGTGCCCTGCCACTCCCACCCCATGAGCAGTTCTTC; CDR3: CASSGALPLPPHEQFF
V: TRBV28; J: TRBJ1-2; D: -; size: -; DNA: TGTGCCAGCAGTTTCCTGGGGGAGGGCTATGGCTACACCTTC; CDR3: CASSFLGEGYGYTF
V: TRBV19; J: TRBJ2-5; D: TRBD1; size: -; DNA: TGTGCCAGTAGAAGGACGACAGGGGTAGGCGAGACCCAGTACTTC; CDR3: CASRRTTGVGETQYF
V: TRBV2; J: TRBJ1-3; D: -; size: few; DNA: TGTGCCAGCAGTGAAGACGGGGCTCGGTCTGGAAACACCATATATTTT; CDR3: CASSEDGARSGNTIYF
V: TRBV7-2; J: TRBJ1-2; D: -; size: -; DNA: TGTGCCAGCAGCTTAGGGGGGTTGCAGGGTAGGGTTGGCGGCTACACCTTC; CDR3: CASSLGGLQGRVGGYTF
V: TRBV7-2; J: TRBJ1-2; D: -; size: few; DNA: TGTGCCAGCAGCCCGGGAGTAGACTATGGCTACACCTTC; CDR3: CASSPGVDYGYTF
V: TRBV19; J: TRBJ2-5; D: -; size: few; DNA: TGTGCCAGTAGTGAACAGGGACAATGGGAGACCCAGTACTTC; CDR3: CASSEQGQWETQYF
V: TRBV27; J: TRBJ1-2; D: -; size: -; DNA: TGTGCCAGCAGAGGTACCGGGTTCCTGGTCTACACCTTC; CDR3: CASRGTGFLVYTF
V: TRBV4-1; J: TRBJ2-7; D: -; size: -; DNA: TGCGCCAGCAGCCAAGACGGAAACTCCTACGAGCAGTACTTC; CDR3: CASSQDGNSYEQYF
V: TRBV11-2; J: TRBJ1-3; D: TRBD1; size: -; DNA: TGTGCCAGCAGCTCTGGGACAGCTGGAAACACCATATATTTT; CDR3: CASSSGTAGNTIYF
V: TRBV29-1; J: TRBJ1-4; D: TRBD1; size: once; DNA: TGCAGCGTTGAAACAGGGGGCTATGAAAAACTGTTTTTT; CDR3: CSVETGGYEKLFF
V: TRBV7-9; J: TRBJ1-1; D: -; size: -; DNA: TGTGCCAGCAGCGTCCGATCGAACACTGAAGCTTTCTTT; CDR3: CASSVRSNTEAFF
V: TRBV10-3; J: TRBJ2-7; D: -; size: -; DNA: TGTGCCATCAGTGATGGCGGTCAGGGATACTACGAGCAGTACTTC; CDR3: CAISDGGQGYYEQYF
V: TRBV30; J: TRBJ1-1; D: -; size: -; DNA: TGTGCCTGGACGAAGAACACTGAAGCTTTCTTT; CDR3: CAWTKNTEAFF
V: TRBV5-4; J: TRBJ1-6; D: -; size: once; DNA: TGTGCCAGCAGCCCATATCAGGGGAGACCCCTCCACTTT; CDR3: CASSPYQGRPLHF
V: TRBV4-2; J: TRBJ1-4; D: -; size: -; DNA: TGTGCCAGCAGCCAAGATTTATGGCTGGACCTCCCGGTGGGGGATGAAAAACTGTTTTTT; CDR3: CASSQDLWLDLPVGDEKLFF
V: TRBV10-2; J: TRBJ1-5; D: -; size: -; DNA: TGCGCCAGCGGCGACGGGTATAGCAATCAGCCCCAGCATTTT; CDR3: CASGDGYSNQPQHF
V: TRBV11-1; J: TRBJ2-1; D: -; size: -; DNA: TGTGCCAGCAGCTTCCAACGGGCTAAGGGTAATGAGCAGTTCTTC; CDR3: CASSFQRAKGNEQFF
V: TRBV15; J: TRBJ1-5; D: TRBD1; size: few; DNA: TGTGCCACCAGTTCCGGGACAGCCACTTATCAGCCCCAGCATTTT; CDR3: CATSSGTATYQPQHF
V: TRBV5-1; J: TRBJ1-1; D: -; size: -; DNA: TGCGCCAGCAGCTTGGTGACAGCTGCGAACACTGAAGCTTTCTTT; CDR3: CASSLVTAANTEAFF
V: TRBV5-4; J: TRBJ2-6; D: TRBD1; size: -; DNA: TGTGCCAGCAGCTTGGGGCAGGGGGCTTCTGGGGCCAACGTCCTGACTTTC; CDR3: CASSLGQGASGANVLTF
V: TRBV12-3/TRBV12-4; J: TRBJ1-3; D: -; size: -; DNA: TGTGCCAGCAGTCCCGCTCAGGCCATATATTTT; CDR3: CASSPAQAIYF
V: TRBV7-3; J: TRBJ1-2; D: -; size: -; DNA: TGTGCCAGCAGCCCGCGGGTGGCGGCCGGCTACACCTTC; CDR3: CASSPRVAAGYTF
V: TRBV9; J: TRBJ2-1; D: -; size: -; DNA: TGTGCCAGCAGCGCCCCGATGACAGGGACTGACTACAATGAGCAGTTCTTC; CDR3: CASSAPMTGTDYNEQFF
V: TRBV28; J: TRBJ2-5; D: TRBD1; size: -; DNA: TGTGCCAGCAGTTTCCTACCGGGACAGGGGTACTCAGAGACCCAGTACTTC; CDR3: CASSFLPGQGYSETQYF
V: TRBV30; J: TRBJ2-1; D: -; size: once; DNA: TGTGCCTGGACAGATAGTGCGCCCGGTGAGCAGTTCTTC; CDR3: CAWTDSAPGEQFF
V: TRBV4-1; J: TRBJ1-2; D: TRBD1; size: few; DNA: TGCGCCAGCAGCGACCCCAGGGGGGTGAACTATGGCTACACCTTC; CDR3: CASSDPRGVNYGYTF
V: TRBV6-2/TRBV6-3; J: TRBJ2-7; D: -; size: -; DNA: TGTGCCAGCAGCTATAACCTGGGGGACGAGCAGTACTTC; CDR3: CASSYNLGDEQYF
V: TRBV10-3; J: TRBJ2-2; D: -; size: -; DNA: TGTGCCATCAGTACTTCAGGGCCAAGGAGCACCGGGGAGCTGTTTTTT; CDR3: CAISTSGPRSTGELFF
V: TRBV5-1; J: TRBJ2-3; D: TRBD2; size: -; DNA: TGCGCCAGCAGCTTGGTGCCTAGCGGGGGCCGGGAGCACAGAACTACGCAGTATTTT; CDR3: CASSLVPSGGREHRTTQYF
V: TRBV29-1; J: TRBJ1-6; D: -; size: -; DNA: TGCAGCGTTCGGGAGGGGTCCTATAATTCACCCCTCCACTTT; CDR3: CSVREGSYNSPLHF
V: TRBV4-2; J: TRBJ1-2; D: -; size: few; DNA: TGTGCCAGCAGCCCCGGGGGGGCTAACTATGGCTACACCTTC; CDR3: CASSPGGANYGYTF
V: TRBV19; J: TRBJ1-1; D: -; size: -; DNA: TGTGCCAGTATCCGAAACACTGAAGCTTTCTTT; CDR3: CASIRNTEAFF
V: TRBV29-1; J: TRBJ1-2; D: -; size: -; DNA: TGCAGCGTGGCAGTCGGGGACTCAAACTATGGCTACACCTTC; CDR3: CSVAVGDSNYGYTF
V: TRBV29-1; J: TRBJ2-1; D: TRBD2; size: few; DNA: TGCAGCGTTGAAGAAGGCCGTTGGCGGGGGGAAATCAATGAGCAGTTCTTC; CDR3: CSVEEGRWRGEINEQFF
V: TRBV6-5; J: TRBJ2-7; D: -; size: -; DNA: TGTGCCAGCAGTTACCATACAGGTGACGAGCAGTACTTC; CDR3: CASSYHTGDEQYF
V: TRBV19; J: TRBJ1-5; D: -; size: -; DNA: TGTGCCAGTAGTATGGAGACGTCGGGGGGTGGTCAGCCCCAGCATTTT; CDR3: CASSMETSGGGQPQHF
V: TRBV6-2/TRBV6-3; J: TRBJ1-2; D: TRBD1; size: -; DNA: TGTGCCAGCAGCCCTCGGGTATGGACAGGAAACTATGGCTACACCTTC; CDR3: CASSPRVWTGNYGYTF
V: TRBV28; J: TRBJ1-5; D: TRBD1; size: -; DNA: TGTGCCAGCTCCCTACAGGGGGACAATCAGCCCCAGCATTTT; CDR3: CASSLQGDNQPQHF
V: TRBV4-2; J: TRBJ1-3; D: -; size: -; DNA: TGTGCCAGCAGCCAAGATCGAGACGGCAGGGGAAACACCATATATTTT; CDR3: CASSQDRDGRGNTIYF